This is a list of T cell receptor beta chains from one sample in a study of beta chain features in type 1 diabetes. The method was immunoSEQ multiplex PCR; TCRdb's version includes in-frame clones alone and lacks a portion of them. Of 350,000 or so clones in the sample, roughly a fifth were seen once. Sequenced material: naive CD4+ T cells from blood. These receptors all stem from a woman aged 18-29 years in good health. Both conserved end residues are part of each CDR3. D genes are given only for firm matches. Size tells how often a clone was seen (once, few, many) or the class of an expanded clone, and some rows leave it out.

TRBJ1-5,.,few,TRBV6-1,CASSDNRRQPQHF,TGTGCCAGCAGCGACAACCGGAGGCAGCCCCAGCATTTT
TRBJ1-2,TRBD1,.,TRBV19,CASRLPGQGALNYGYTF,TGTGCCAGTAGGCTCCCGGGACAGGGGGCCCTTAACTATGGCTACACCTTC
TRBJ2-2,.,few,TRBV5-1,CASRPRAEETGELFF,TGCGCCAGCAGGCCCAGGGCCGAGGAGACCGGGGAGCTGTTTTTT
TRBJ2-5,.,.,TRBV18,CASSPRQLETQYF,TGTGCCAGCTCACCACGACAGTTGGAGACCCAGTACTTC
TRBJ2-7,.,few,TRBV18,CASSRVGREAYEQYF,TGTGCCAGCTCACGAGTGGGGCGAGAGGCCTACGAGCAGTACTTC
TRBJ2-1,.,.,TRBV19,CASSTRIVNNEQFF,TGTGCCAGTAGTACCAGGATAGTAAACAATGAGCAGTTCTTC
TRBJ2-7,TRBD2,.,TRBV11-3,CASSELRGSSYEQYF,TGTGCCAGCAGCGAATTGCGGGGGAGCTCCTACGAGCAGTACTTC
TRBJ2-3,.,.,TRBV2,CASSVFADTQYF,TGTGCCAGCAGTGTGTTCGCAGATACGCAGTATTTT
TRBJ1-5,.,.,TRBV2,CASGQQDQPQHF,TGTGCCAGCGGACAGCAAGATCAGCCCCAGCATTTT
TRBJ2-7,.,.,TRBV18,CASSPGGFGEQYF,TGTGCCAGCTCACCAGGGGGCTTCGGCGAGCAGTACTTC
TRBJ2-1,TRBD2,.,TRBV5-1,CASSLPAGGDEQFF,TGCGCCAGCAGCCTTCCTGCGGGGGGCGATGAGCAGTTCTTC
TRBJ2-7,TRBD2,.,TRBV11-1,CASSLVAGNIYEQYF,TGTGCCAGCAGCTTAGTAGCGGGAAATATCTACGAGCAGTACTTC
TRBJ1-1,TRBD1,.,TRBV29-1,CSARQGDTEAFF,TGCAGCGCTAGACAGGGTGACACTGAAGCTTTCTTT
TRBJ1-5,.,.,TRBV4-2,CASSQEGGRINQPQHF,TGTGCCAGCAGCCAGGAGGGAGGTCGGATCAATCAGCCCCAGCATTTT
TRBJ2-1,.,.,TRBV29-1,CSVLRTTYNEQFF,TGCAGCGTCTTAAGGACTACCTACAATGAGCAGTTCTTC
TRBJ2-5,.,few,TRBV4-2,CASSKLVELASETQYF,TGTGCCAGCAGCAAACTTGTCGAACTAGCATCGGAGACCCAGTACTTC
TRBJ2-7,.,few,TRBV14,CASSLDISYEQYF,TGTGCCAGCAGCTTGGACATCTCCTACGAGCAGTACTTC
TRBJ2-5,.,.,TRBV2,CASRSDQETQYF,TGTGCCAGCAGATCGGACCAAGAGACCCAGTACTTC
TRBJ2-6,.,.,TRBV6-1,CASRTGYSGANVLTF,TGTGCCAGCAGGACAGGATACTCTGGGGCCAACGTCCTGACTTTC
TRBJ2-3,TRBD2,.,TRBV9,CASSVGGGADTQYF,TGTGCCAGCAGCGTAGGGGGAGGGGCAGATACGCAGTATTTT
TRBJ1-1,.,.,TRBV6-5,CASSYGTPNTEAFF,TGTGCCAGCAGTTACGGGACACCTAACACTGAAGCTTTCTTT
TRBJ2-7,TRBD1,few,TRBV5-1,CASSLGPGQGYEQYF,TGCGCCAGCAGCTTGGGGCCGGGACAGGGCTACGAGCAGTACTTC
TRBJ1-4,.,few,TRBV4-2,CASSQGEGTTNEKLFF,TGTGCCAGCAGCCAAGGGGAGGGGACAACTAATGAAAAACTGTTTTTT
TRBJ2-3,.,few,TRBV4-1,CASSQDNRGDTQYF,TGCGCCAGCAGCCAAGACAATCGGGGAGATACGCAGTATTTT
TRBJ2-2,.,.,TRBV30,CAWRRQRNTGELFF,TGTGCCTGGAGAAGACAGCGGAACACCGGGGAGCTGTTTTTT
TRBJ2-2,TRBD1,once,TRBV2,CASSWTGGDTGELFF,TGTGCCAGCAGTTGGACAGGGGGGGACACCGGGGAGCTGTTTTTT
TRBJ2-6,.,few,TRBV7-9,CASSFATGSGANVLTF,TGTGCCAGCAGCTTCGCCACAGGGTCTGGGGCCAACGTCCTGACTTTC
TRBJ2-5,TRBD1,few,TRBV29-1,CSATFGQAQETQYF,TGCAGCGCCACCTTTGGACAGGCCCAAGAGACCCAGTACTTC
TRBJ2-7,.,few,TRBV7-9,CASSVTGSRSNEQYF,TGTGCCAGCAGCGTTACGGGGAGCCGCTCCAACGAGCAGTACTTC
TRBJ1-2,TRBD1,.,TRBV7-3,CASSLLGGTVARNYGYTF,TGTGCCAGCAGCTTACTAGGAGGGACAGTTGCCCGTAACTATGGCTACACCTTC
TRBJ2-4,.,.,TRBV25-1,CASSESTIQYF,TGTGCCAGCAGTGAATCTACTATTCAGTACTTC
TRBJ2-7,TRBD2,few,TRBV9,CASSPGTSGSYEQYF,TGTGCCAGCAGCCCCGGGACTAGCGGCTCCTACGAGCAGTACTTC
TRBJ1-1,.,.,TRBV5-1,CASSLESVNTEAFF,TGCGCCAGCAGCTTGGAGTCAGTGAACACTGAAGCTTTCTTT
TRBJ1-1,TRBD1,.,TRBV5-5,CASSYDRVLTEAFF,TGTGCCAGCAGCTATGACAGGGTCCTCACTGAAGCTTTCTTT
TRBJ2-5,TRBD2,.,TRBV30,CAWASGGQETQYF,TGTGCCTGGGCTAGCGGGGGCCAAGAGACCCAGTACTTC
TRBJ2-7,.,.,TRBV9,CASSVGSDTYEQYF,TGTGCCAGCAGCGTAGGATCAGACACCTACGAGCAGTACTTC
TRBJ2-2,.,.,TRBV15,CATSRVGHTGELFF,TGTGCCACCAGCAGAGTGGGCCACACCGGGGAGCTGTTTTTT
TRBJ2-7,TRBD2,few,TRBV2,CASSYRLAPYEQYF,TGTGCCAGCAGTTACCGACTAGCGCCCTACGAGCAGTACTTC
TRBJ1-2,TRBD1,.,TRBV6-1,CASHRTGEGYTF,TGTGCCAGCCATCGGACAGGGGAGGGCTACACCTTC
TRBJ2-5,TRBD1,.,TRBV7-9,CASRFLGQGESETQYF,TGTGCCAGCAGGTTCTTGGGACAGGGGGAGTCGGAGACCCAGTACTTC